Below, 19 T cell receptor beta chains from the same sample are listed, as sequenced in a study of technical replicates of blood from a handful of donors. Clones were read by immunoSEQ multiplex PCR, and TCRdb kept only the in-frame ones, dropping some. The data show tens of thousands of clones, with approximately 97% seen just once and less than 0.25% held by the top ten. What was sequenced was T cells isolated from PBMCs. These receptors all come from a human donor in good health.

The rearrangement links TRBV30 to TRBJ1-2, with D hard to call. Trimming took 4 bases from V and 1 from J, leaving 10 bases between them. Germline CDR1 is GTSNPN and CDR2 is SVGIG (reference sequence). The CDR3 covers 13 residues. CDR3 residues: CAWTSQVNYGYTF. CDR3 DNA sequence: TGTGCCTGGACATCTCAGGTTAACTATGGCTACACCTTC.

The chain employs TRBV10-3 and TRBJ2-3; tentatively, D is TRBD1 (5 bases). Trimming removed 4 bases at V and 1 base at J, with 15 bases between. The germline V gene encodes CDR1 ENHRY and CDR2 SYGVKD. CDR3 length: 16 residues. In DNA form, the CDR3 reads TGTGCCATCAGTGCGCGGCAGGGTGGAGGCACAGATACGCAGTATTTT. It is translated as CAISARQGGGTDTQYF.

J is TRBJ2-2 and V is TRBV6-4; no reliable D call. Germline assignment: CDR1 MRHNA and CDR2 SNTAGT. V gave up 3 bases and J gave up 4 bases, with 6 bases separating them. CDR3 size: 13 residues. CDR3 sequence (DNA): TGTGCCAGCAGTGAATCCAGCACCGGGGAGCTGTTTTTT. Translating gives CASSESSTGELFF.

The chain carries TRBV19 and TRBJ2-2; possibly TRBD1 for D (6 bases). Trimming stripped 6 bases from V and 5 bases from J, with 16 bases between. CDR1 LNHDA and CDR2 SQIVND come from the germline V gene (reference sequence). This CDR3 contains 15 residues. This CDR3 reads CASSARDTPTGELFF. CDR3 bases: TGTGCCAGTAGCGCACGGGACACCCCTACCGGGGAGCTGTTTTTT.

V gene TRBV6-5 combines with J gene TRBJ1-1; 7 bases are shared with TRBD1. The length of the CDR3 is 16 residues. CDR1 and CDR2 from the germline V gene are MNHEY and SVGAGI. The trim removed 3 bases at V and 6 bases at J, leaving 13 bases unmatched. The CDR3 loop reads CASSYRTRDSSAEAFF. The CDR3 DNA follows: TGTGCCAGCAGTTATCGAACGAGGGACAGTAGTGCTGAAGCTTTCTTT.

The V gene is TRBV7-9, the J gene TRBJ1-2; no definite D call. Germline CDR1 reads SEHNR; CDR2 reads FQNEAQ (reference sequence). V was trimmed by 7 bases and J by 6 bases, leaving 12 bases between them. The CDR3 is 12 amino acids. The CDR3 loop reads CASTRGWDGYTF. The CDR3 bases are TGTGCCAGCACCCGGGGTTGGGATGGCTACACCTTC. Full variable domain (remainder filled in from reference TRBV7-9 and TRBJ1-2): DTGVSQNPRHKITKRGQNVTFRCDPISEHNRLYWYRQTLGQGPEFLTYFQNEAQLEKSRLLSDRFSAERPKGSFSTLEIQRTEQGDSAMYLCASTRGWDGYTFGSGTRLTVV.

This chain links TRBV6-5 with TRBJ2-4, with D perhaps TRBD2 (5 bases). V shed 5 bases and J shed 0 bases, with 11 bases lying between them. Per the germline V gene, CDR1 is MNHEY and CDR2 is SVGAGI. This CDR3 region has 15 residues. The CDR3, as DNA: TGTGCCAGCAGTCCACTCGGGGTAGCCAAAAACATTCAGTACTTC. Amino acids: CASSPLGVAKNIQYF.

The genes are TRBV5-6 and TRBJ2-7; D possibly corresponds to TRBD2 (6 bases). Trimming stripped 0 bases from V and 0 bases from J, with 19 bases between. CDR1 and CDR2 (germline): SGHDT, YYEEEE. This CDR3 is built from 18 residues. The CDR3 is CASSLGTRASVSSYEQYF. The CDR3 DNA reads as TGTGCCAGCAGCTTGGGTACAAGGGCTAGCGTGAGCTCCTACGAGCAGTACTTC. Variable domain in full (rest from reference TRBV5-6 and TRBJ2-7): DAGVTQSPTHLIKTRGQQVTLRCSPKSGHDTVSWYQQALGQGPQFIFQYYEEEERQRGNFPDRFSGHQFPNYSSELNVNALLLGDSALYLCASSLGTRASVSSYEQYFGPGTRLTVT.

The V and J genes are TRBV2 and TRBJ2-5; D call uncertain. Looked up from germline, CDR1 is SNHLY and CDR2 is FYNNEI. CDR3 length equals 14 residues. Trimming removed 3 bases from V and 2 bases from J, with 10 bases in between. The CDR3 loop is CASSDRLKQETQYF. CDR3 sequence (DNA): TGTGCCAGCAGTGACAGGCTGAAGCAAGAGACCCAGTACTTC.

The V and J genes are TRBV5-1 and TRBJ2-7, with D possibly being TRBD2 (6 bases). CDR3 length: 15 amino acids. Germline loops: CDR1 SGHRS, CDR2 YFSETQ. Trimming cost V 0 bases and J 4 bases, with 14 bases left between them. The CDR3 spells CASSLGWRDIYEQYF. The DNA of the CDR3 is TGCGCCAGCAGCTTGGGTTGGCGGGATATATACGAGCAGTACTTC.

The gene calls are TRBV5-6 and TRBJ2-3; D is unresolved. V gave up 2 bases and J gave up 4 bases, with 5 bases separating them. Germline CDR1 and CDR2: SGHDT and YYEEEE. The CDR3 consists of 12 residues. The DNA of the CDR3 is TGTGCCAGCAGCTTCTCCGCAGATACGCAGTATTTT. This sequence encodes CASSFSADTQYF.

CDR3 residues: CASRIKNRDSNQPQHF. CDR3 coding DNA: TGCGCCAGCAGGATCAAAAACAGGGATAGCAATCAGCCCCAGCATTTT. V is TRBV4-1 and J is TRBJ1-5, with D maybe TRBD1 (6 bases). The CDR3 contains 16 residues. Germline V gene sequence: CDR1 MGHRA, CDR2 YSYEKL. Trimming removed 6 bases at V and 0 bases at J, with 15 bases between.

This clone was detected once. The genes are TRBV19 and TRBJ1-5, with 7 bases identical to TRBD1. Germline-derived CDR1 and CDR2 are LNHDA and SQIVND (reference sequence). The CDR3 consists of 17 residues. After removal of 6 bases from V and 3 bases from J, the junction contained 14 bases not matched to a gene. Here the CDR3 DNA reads TGTGCCAGTAGCGCGCCCATGGGACAGCATTTCAATCAGCCCCAGCATTTT. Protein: CASSAPMGQHFNQPQHF.

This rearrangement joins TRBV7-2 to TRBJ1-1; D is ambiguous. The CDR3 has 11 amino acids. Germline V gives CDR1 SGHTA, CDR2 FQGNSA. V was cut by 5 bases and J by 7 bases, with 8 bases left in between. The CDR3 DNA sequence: TGTGCCAGCAGCCTGCAGGTTGAAGCTTTCTTT. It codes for CASSLQVEAFF. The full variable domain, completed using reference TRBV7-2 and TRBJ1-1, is GAGVSQSPSNKVTEKGKDVELRCDPISGHTALYWYRQSLGQGLEFLIYFQGNSAPDKSGLPSDRFSAERTGGSVSTLTIQRTQQEDSAVYLCASSLQVEAFFGQGTRLTVV.

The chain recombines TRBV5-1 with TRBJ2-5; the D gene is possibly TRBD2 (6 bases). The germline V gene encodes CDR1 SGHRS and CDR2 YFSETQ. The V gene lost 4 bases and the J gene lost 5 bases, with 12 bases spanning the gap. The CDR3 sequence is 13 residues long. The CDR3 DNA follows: TGCGCCAGCAGCCGTGCTGGAGGGGAGACCCAGTACTTC. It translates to CASSRAGGETQYF.

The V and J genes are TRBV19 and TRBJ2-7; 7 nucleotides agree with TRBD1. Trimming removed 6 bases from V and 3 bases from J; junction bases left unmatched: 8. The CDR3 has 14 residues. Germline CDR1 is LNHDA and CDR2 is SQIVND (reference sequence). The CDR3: CASSGTESLYEQYF. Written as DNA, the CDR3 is TGTGCCAGTAGCGGGACAGAGTCCCTCTACGAGCAGTACTTC.

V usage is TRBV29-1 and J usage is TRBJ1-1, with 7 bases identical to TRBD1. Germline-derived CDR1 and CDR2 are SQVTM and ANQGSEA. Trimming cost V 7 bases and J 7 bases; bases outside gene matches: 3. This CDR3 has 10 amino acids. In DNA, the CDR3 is TGCAGCGCCCGGACAGGTGAAGCTTTCTTT. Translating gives CSARTGEAFF.

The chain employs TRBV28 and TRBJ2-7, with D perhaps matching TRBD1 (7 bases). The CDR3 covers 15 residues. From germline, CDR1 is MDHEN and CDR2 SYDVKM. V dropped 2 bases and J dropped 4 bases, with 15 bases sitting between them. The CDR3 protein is CASSLNEQGTYEQYF. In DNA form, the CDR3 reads TGTGCCAGCAGTTTAAATGAACAGGGGACTTACGAGCAGTACTTC. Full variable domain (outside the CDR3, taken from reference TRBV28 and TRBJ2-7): DVKVTQSSRYLVKRTGEKVFLECVQDMDHENMFWYRQDPGLGLRLIYFSYDVKMKEKGDIPEGYSVSREKKERFSLILESASTNQTSMYLCASSLNEQGTYEQYFGPGTRLTVT.

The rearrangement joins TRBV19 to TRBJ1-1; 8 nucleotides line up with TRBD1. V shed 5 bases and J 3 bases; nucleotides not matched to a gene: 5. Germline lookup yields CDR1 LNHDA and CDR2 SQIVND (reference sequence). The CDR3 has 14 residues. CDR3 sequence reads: CASSLDRGDTEAFF. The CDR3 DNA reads TGTGCCAGTAGTCTCGACAGGGGAGACACTGAAGCTTTCTTT. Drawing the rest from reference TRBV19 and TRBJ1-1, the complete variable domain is DGGITQSPKYLFRKEGQNVTLSCEQNLNHDAMYWYRQDPGQGLRLIYYSQIVNDFQKGDIAEGYSVSREKKESFPLTVTSAQKNPTAFYLCASSLDRGDTEAFFGQGTRLTVV.